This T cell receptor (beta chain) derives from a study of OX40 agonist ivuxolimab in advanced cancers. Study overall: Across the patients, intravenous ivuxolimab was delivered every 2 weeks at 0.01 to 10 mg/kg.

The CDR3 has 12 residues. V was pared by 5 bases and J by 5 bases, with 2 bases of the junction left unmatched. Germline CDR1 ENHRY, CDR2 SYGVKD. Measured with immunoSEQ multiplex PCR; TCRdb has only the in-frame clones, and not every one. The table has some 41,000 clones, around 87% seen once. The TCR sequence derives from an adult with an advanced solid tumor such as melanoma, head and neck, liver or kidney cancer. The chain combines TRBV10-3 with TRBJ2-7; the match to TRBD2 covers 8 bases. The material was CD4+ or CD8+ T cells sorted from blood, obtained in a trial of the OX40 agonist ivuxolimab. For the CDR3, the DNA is TGTGCCATCAGTAGCGGGAGCCACGAGCAGTACTTC. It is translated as CAISSGSHEQYF.